Presented here are 4 T cell receptor beta chains from one specimen sequenced in a study of T-cell memory formation after mild COVID-19. A single record per CDR3 protein comes from TCRdb applying MiXCR to the 5' RACE reads. The sample shows around 430,000 distinct CDR3 sequences, more than 15% of them seen only once. The sample consisted of PBMCs or a T cell subset sorted from them (not recorded which). These receptors all stem from a man younger than 35 who had mild COVID-19 (a few samples of this study predate the infection). Cell type and time point are not known.

V and J are TRBV18 and TRBJ2-7, with 10 bases identical to TRBD1. V lost 5 bases, J lost 3 bases, and 4 bases stayed unmatched. Per the germline V gene, CDR1 is KGHSH and CDR2 is LQKENI. The CDR3 is 14 amino acids. CDR3 coding DNA: TGTGCCAGCTCAAACGGGACAGGGGACTACGAGCAGTACGTC. Residues: CASSNGTGDYEQYV.

This clonotype showed up just a few times. The gene calls are TRBV5-1 and TRBJ2-3; D might be TRBD1 or TRBD2, each matching 6 bases. The CDR3 totals 16 residues. CDR1 SGHRS and CDR2 YFSETQ come from the germline V gene. V lost 0 bases and J lost 1, with 12 bases in between. CDR3 nucleotides: TGCGCCAGCAGCTTGGGTTCCGGGGGCGGCACAGATACGCAGTATTTT. It specifies CASSLGSGGGTDTQYF.

The chain has TRBV6-5 and TRBJ2-7; D perhaps matches TRBD1 (5 bases). Trimming cost V 6 bases and J 4 bases, with 13 bases left between them. CDR1 and CDR2 (germline): MNHEY, SVGAGI. The CDR3 sequence is 13 residues long. The CDR3 loop is CASSPAQVYEQYF. The CDR3 bases are TGTGCCAGCAGCCCCGCACAGGTTTACGAGCAGTACTTC.

This chain connects TRBV4-2 to TRBJ2-1; D is unresolved. Per germline, CDR1 LGHNA and CDR2 YNFKEQ. V shed 0 bases and J shed 3 bases, with 3 bases lying between them. The CDR3 sequence is 13 residues long. This chain's CDR3 is CASSQEVYNEQFF. Written as DNA, the CDR3 is TGTGCCAGCAGCCAAGAAGTCTACAATGAGCAGTTCTTC.